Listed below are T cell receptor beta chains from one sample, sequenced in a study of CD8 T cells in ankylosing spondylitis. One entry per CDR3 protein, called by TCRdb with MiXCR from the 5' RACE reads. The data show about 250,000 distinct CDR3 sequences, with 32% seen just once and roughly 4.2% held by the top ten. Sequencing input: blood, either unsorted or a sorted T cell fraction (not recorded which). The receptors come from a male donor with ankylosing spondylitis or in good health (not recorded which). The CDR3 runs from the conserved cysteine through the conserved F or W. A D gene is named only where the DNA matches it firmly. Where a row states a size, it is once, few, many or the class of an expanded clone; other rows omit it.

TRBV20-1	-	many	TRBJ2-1	CSARADRNEQFF	TGCAGTGCTAGAGCTGATAGAAATGAGCAGTTCTTC
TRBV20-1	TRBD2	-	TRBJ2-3	CSARDNEGAGGRDTQYF	TGCAGTGCTAGAGATAATGAAGGAGCGGGGGGGCGAGATACGCAGTATTTT
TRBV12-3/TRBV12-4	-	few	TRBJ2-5	CASSPYPGTQYF	TGTGCCAGCAGCCCATATCCGGGGACCCAGTACTTC
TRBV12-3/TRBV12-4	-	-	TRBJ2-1	CASSAGGLPVPFF	TGTGCCAGCAGCGCCGGGGGGCTCCCAGTGCCGTTCTTC
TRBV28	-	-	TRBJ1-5	CASSLLVQPQHF	TGTGCCAGCAGTTTACTGGTTCAGCCCCAGCATTTT
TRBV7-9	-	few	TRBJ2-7	CASSLGAHEQYF	TGTGCCAGCAGCTTAGGAGCTCACGAGCAGTACTTC
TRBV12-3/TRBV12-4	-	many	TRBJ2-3	CASSLGRRGTDTQYF	TGTGCCAGCAGTTTAGGTCGTCGGGGTACAGATACGCAGTATTTT
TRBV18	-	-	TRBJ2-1	CASSPRVPWEWNEQFF	TGTGCCAGCTCACCACGCGTGCCGTGGGAGTGGAATGAGCAGTTCTTC
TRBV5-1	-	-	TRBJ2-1	CASSLEGSAPNEQFF	TGCGCCAGCAGCTTGGAGGGCTCAGCCCCCAATGAGCAGTTCTTC
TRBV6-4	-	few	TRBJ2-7	CASSEVGGGRYEQYF	TGTGCCAGCAGTGAGGTGGGCGGAGGGCGCTACGAGCAGTACTTC
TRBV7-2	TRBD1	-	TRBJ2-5	CASSPQGQGVETQYF	TGTGCCAGCAGCCCCCAGGGACAGGGAGTAGAGACCCAGTACTTC
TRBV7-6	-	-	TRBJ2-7	CASSPEAGLIYEQYF	TGTGCCAGCAGTCCGGAGGCAGGGTTAATTTACGAGCAGTACTTC
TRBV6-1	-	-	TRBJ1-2	CASRGISYYGYTF	TGTGCCAGCAGGGGTATCTCGTACTATGGCTACACCTTC
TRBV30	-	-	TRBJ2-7	CAWSVLHPEQYF	TGTGCCTGGAGTGTACTACACCCAGAGCAGTACTTC
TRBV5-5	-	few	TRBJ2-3	CASSLQGNIRDTQYF	TGTGCCAGCAGCTTGCAGGGAAACATACGAGATACGCAGTATTTT
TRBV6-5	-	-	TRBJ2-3	CASSYGGGGIDTQYF	TGTGCCAGCAGTTACGGGGGCGGGGGTATCGATACGCAGTATTTT
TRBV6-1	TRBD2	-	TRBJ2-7	CASTSPGGGEQYF	TGTGCCAGCACCTCCCCTGGGGGGGGCGAGCAGTACTTC
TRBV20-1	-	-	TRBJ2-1	CSARDVRLAYNEQFF	TGCAGTGCTAGAGATGTACGCCTAGCCTACAATGAGCAGTTCTTC
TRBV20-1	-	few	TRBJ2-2	CSARDPRARELFF	TGCAGTGCTAGAGATCCCCGGGCCAGGGAGCTGTTTTTT
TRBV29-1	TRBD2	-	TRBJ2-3	CSVLLAGVADTQYF	TGCAGCGTCCTTCTAGCGGGGGTAGCAGATACGCAGTATTTT
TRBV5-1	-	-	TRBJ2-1	CASSLQGSEQFF	TGCGCCAGCAGCTTGCAGGGAAGTGAGCAGTTCTTC
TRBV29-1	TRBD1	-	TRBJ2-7	CSVVFTGGNYEQYF	TGCAGCGTTGTTTTCACAGGGGGCAATTACGAGCAGTACTTC
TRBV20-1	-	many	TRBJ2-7	CSASRGYEQYF	TGCAGTGCTAGTCGCGGCTACGAGCAGTACTTC
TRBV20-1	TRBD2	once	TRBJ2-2	CSALGPGLAGTNTGELFF	TGCAGTGCTCTAGGCCCGGGACTAGCGGGGACGAACACCGGGGAGCTGTTTTTT
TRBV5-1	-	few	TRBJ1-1	CASSLEPGPNTEAFF	TGCGCCAGCAGCTTGGAACCAGGGCCGAACACTGAAGCTTTCTTT
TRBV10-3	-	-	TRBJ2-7	CANRGGSSYEQYF	TGTGCCAACAGGGGGGGCTCCTCCTACGAGCAGTACTTC
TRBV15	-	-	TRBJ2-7	CATSRENSYEQYF	TGTGCCACCAGCAGAGAGAACAGCTACGAGCAGTACTTC
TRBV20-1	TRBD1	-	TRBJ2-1	CSARGTGQLHNEQFF	TGCAGTGCTAGAGGTACGGGACAGCTCCACAATGAGCAGTTCTTC
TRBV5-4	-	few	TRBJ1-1	CASSPLERVNTEAFF	TGTGCCAGCAGCCCGCTCGAGAGAGTGAACACTGAAGCTTTCTTT
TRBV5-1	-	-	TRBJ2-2	CASSPAGTGNTGELFF	TGCGCCAGCAGCCCCGCCGGGACGGGGAACACCGGGGAGCTGTTTTTT
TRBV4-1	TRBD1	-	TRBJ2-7	CASSLLTGTSSYEQYF	TGCGCCAGCAGCCTACTGACAGGGACAAGCTCCTACGAGCAGTACTTC
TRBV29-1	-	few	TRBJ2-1	CSVVGTLPYNEQFF	TGCAGCGTTGTTGGGACACTACCCTACAATGAGCAGTTCTTC
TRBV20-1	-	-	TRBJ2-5	CSARPGGLIGETQYF	TGCAGTGCTCGCCCTGGGGGACTTATTGGGGAGACCCAGTACTTC
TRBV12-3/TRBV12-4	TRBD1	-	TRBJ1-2	CASSLPRGYGYTF	TGTGCCAGCAGTTTGCCCAGGGGGTATGGCTACACCTTC
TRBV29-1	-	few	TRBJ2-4	CSVEDGDIINIQYF	TGCAGCGTTGAAGACGGGGACATTATAAACATTCAGTACTTC
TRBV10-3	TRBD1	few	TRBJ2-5	CAISESGGQGEETQYF	TGTGCCATCAGTGAGTCTGGGGGACAGGGAGAAGAGACCCAGTACTTC
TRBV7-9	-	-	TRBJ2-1	CASGGSVYNEQFF	TGTGCCAGCGGAGGGAGCGTCTACAATGAGCAGTTCTTC
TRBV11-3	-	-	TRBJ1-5	CASSFNAVSNQPQHF	TGTGCCAGCAGCTTCAATGCAGTGAGTAATCAGCCCCAGCATTTT
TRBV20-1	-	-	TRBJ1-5	CSAGSGYQPQHF	TGCAGTGCTGGATCAGGTTATCAGCCCCAGCATTTT
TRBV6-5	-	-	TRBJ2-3	CASSYGAGVSVGDTQYF	TGTGCCAGCAGTTACGGGGCAGGGGTTAGCGTTGGAGATACGCAGTATTTT
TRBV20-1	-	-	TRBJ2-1	CSARVRQGYNEQFF	TGCAGTGCTAGAGTTCGGCAGGGCTACAATGAGCAGTTCTTC
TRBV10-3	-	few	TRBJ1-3	CAISESGVSSGNTIYF	TGTGCCATCAGTGAGTCGGGAGTCTCCTCTGGAAACACCATATATTTT
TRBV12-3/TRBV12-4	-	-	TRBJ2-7	CASSQFQGYEQYF	TGTGCCAGCAGTCAATTCCAGGGCTACGAGCAGTACTTC
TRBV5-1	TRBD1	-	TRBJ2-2	CASSLPGGGSGELFF	TGCGCCAGCAGCTTGCCAGGGGGCGGCTCCGGGGAGCTGTTTTTT
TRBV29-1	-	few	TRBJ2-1	CSVEVGRRPGDEQFF	TGCAGCGTTGAAGTGGGACGCAGGCCAGGGGATGAGCAGTTCTTC
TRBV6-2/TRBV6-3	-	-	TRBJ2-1	CASSYWDASQFF	TGTGCCAGCAGTTACTGGGACGCGTCGCAGTTCTTC
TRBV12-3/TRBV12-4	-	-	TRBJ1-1	CASSLRTAATEAFF	TGTGCCAGCAGTCTACGGACGGCAGCCACTGAAGCTTTCTTT
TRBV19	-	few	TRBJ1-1	CASRGGNTEAFF	TGTGCCAGTAGAGGCGGTAACACTGAAGCTTTCTTT
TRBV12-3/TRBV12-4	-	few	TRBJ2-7	CASSFGATSSYEQYF	TGTGCCAGCAGTTTCGGGGCTACCAGCTCCTACGAGCAGTACTTC
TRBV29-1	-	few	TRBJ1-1	CSVEGPYRDTEAFF	TGCAGCGTTGAGGGGCCCTATAGGGACACTGAAGCTTTCTTT
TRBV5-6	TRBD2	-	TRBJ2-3	CASSLSGTSGTDTQYF	TGTGCCAGCAGCCTCTCCGGGACTAGCGGGACAGATACGCAGTATTTT